This T cell receptor (beta chain) was recorded in a study of blood T cell repertoires in COVID-19. Across the whole study: Nucleic acid was either cDNA or gDNA, and it came from T cells, B-cell-depleted T cells, or PBMCs.

Germline V lookup: CDR1 SEHNR, CDR2 FQNEAQ (reference sequence). The CDR3 sequence is 16 residues long. Germline trimming cut 5 bases from V and 5 bases from J; bases unmatched to any gene: 13. Under the authors' procedure: It was from reference gene primer amplification that nucleated cell counts were estimated. Measured with immunoSEQ multiplex PCR; TCRdb has only the in-frame clones, and not every one. The V and J calls and clone size are taken from that table; D and trimming were inferred from the DNA. The profile shows around 130,000 clones, around 78% of them singletons. This chain uses TRBV7-9 with TRBJ2-5; the match to TRBD1 covers 8 bases. The source of this sequence is a human donor in a cohort sampled during active COVID-19. The sequencing sample was made of peripheral blood. The CDR3 protein is CASSPGTQGVVETQYF. The CDR3 DNA follows: TGTGCCAGCAGCCCCGGGACACAGGGGGTTGTGGAGACCCAGTACTTC.